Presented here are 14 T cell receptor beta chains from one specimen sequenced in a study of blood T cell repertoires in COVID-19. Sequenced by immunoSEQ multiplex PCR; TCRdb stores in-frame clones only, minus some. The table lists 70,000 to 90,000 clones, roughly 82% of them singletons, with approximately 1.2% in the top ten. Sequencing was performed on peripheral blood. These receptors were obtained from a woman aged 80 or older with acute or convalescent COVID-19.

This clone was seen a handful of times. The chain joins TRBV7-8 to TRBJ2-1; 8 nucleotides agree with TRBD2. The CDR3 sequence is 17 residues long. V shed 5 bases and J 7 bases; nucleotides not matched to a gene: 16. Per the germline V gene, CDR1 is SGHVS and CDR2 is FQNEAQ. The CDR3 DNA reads TGTGCCAGCAGCCCCGGCATGATGAGCGGGAGTTGGAATGAGCAGTTCTTC. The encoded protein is CASSPGMMSGSWNEQFF.

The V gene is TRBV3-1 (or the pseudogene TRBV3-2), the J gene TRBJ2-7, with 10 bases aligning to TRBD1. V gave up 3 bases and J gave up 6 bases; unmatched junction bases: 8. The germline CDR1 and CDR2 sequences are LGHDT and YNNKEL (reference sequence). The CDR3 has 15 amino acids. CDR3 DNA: TGTGCCAGCAGCCAGCGGGACAGGGGAAGAGGCGAGCAGTACTTC. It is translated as CASSQRDRGRGEQYF.

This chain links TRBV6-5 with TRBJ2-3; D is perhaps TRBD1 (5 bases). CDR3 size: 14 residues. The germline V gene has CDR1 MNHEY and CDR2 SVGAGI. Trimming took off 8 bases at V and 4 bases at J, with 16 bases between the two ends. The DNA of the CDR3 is TGTGCCAGCGGACACGGCAAGGGGCCAGATACGCAGTATTTT. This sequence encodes CASGHGKGPDTQYF.

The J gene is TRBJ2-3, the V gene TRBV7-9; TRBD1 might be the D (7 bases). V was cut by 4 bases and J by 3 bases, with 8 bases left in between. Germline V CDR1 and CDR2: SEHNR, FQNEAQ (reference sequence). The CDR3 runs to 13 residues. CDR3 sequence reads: CASSSGGTDTQYF. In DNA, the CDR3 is TGTGCCAGCAGCTCAGGGGGGACAGATACGCAGTATTTT.

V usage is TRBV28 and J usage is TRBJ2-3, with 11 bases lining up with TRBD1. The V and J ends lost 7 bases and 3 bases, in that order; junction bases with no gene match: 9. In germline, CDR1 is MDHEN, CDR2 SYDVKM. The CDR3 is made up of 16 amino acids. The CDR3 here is CASIGQGAGRTDTQYF. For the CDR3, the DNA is TGTGCCAGCATCGGACAGGGGGCTGGGAGGACAGATACGCAGTATTTT.

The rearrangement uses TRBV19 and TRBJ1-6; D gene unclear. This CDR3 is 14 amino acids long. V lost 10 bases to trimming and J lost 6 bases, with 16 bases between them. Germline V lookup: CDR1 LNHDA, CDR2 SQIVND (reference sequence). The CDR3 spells CATMGTGLNSPLHF. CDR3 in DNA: TGTGCCACCATGGGTACCGGACTTAATTCACCCCTCCACTTT.

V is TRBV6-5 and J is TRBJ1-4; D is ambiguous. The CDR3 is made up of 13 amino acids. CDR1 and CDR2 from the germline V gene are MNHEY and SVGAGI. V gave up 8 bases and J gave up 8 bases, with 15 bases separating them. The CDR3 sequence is CASGLRGKEKLFF. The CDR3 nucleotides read TGTGCCAGCGGGTTGCGAGGAAAAGAAAAACTGTTTTTT.

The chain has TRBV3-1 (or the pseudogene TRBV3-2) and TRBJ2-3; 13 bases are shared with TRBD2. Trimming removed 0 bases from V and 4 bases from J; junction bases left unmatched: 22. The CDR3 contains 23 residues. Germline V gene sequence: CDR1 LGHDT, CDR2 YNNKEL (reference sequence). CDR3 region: CASSQEWGSRLAGGPTSADTQYF. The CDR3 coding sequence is TGTGCCAGCAGCCAAGAGTGGGGGTCTCGACTAGCGGGAGGACCTACCTCGGCAGATACGCAGTATTTT.

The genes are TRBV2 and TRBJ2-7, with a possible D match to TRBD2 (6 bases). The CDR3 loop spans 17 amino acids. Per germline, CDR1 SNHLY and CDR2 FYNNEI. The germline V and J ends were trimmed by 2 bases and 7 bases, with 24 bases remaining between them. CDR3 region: CASSETLLAGTKGEQYF. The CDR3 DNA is TGTGCCAGCAGTGAAACCCTCTTGGCGGGGACCAAGGGGGAGCAGTACTTC.

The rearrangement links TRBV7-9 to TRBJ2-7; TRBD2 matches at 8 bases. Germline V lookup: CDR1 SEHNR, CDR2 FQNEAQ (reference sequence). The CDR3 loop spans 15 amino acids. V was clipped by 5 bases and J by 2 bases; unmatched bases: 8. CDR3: CASSLGGGQTYEQYF. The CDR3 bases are TGTGCCAGCAGCCTCGGGGGGGGCCAAACCTACGAGCAGTACTTC.

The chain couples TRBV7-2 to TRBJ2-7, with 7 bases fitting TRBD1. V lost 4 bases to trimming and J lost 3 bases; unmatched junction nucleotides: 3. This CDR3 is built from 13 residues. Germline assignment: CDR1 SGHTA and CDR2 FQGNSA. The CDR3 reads CASSWGQNYEQYF. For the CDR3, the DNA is TGTGCCAGCAGCTGGGGACAGAACTACGAGCAGTACTTC.

The CDR3 protein is CASSQSGTSTGELFF. The DNA for the CDR3 is TGTGCCAGCAGCCAAAGCGGGACGAGCACCGGGGAGCTGTTTTTT. The chain carries TRBV3-1 (or the pseudogene TRBV3-2) and TRBJ2-2, with 7 bases that match TRBD2. This CDR3 has 15 amino acids. V lost 2 bases, J lost 4 bases, and 4 bases stayed unmatched. Germline V gene sequence: CDR1 LGHDT, CDR2 YNNKEL (reference sequence).

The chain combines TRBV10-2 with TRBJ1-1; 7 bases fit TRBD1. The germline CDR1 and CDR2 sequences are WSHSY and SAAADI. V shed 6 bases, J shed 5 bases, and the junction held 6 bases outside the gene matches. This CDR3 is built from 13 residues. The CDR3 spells CASRWDSLTEAFF. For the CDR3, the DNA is TGCGCCAGCAGGTGGGACAGTTTAACTGAAGCTTTCTTT.

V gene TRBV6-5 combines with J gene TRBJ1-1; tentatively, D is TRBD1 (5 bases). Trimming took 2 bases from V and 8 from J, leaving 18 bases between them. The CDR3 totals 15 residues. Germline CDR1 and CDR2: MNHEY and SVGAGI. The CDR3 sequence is CASSYGVRQGSEAFF. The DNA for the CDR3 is TGTGCCAGCAGTTACGGCGTGAGGCAGGGATCAGAAGCTTTCTTT.